The 6 T cell receptor beta chains below all came from one sample that was sequenced in a study of spatial heterogeneity in lung cancer (dated by TCRdb to between 2018 and 2021). The time point label here, explained by the study, means: sample taken at primary tumor resection. Overall results and qualifications from the work: The tumor nonsynonymous mutation count correlated with the number of expanded alpha and beta TCRs within the tumor.

Their cognate antigens are unknown. Receptor libraries were prepared by 5' RACE. Sequencer: NextSeq 500. In TCRdb, the public reads were trimmed at Q25 with fastp and aligned with MiXCR, with productive beta chains retained. Rows with a matching CDR3 protein are joined into one entry that keeps the most common DNA and genes. This sample holds about 1,300 distinct CDR3 sequences; 4% to 6% were observed only once. 8.5% to 14% of the sample goes to the ten largest clones. Sequenced material: lung tumor tissue, taken at surgery. The receptor set was obtained from a male donor with early-stage non-small cell lung cancer.

This clonotype qualifies as medium-sized. The CDR3 reads CASSYGTVSTDTQYF. The CDR3, as DNA: TGTGCCAGCAGTTACGGGACAGTTAGCACAGATACGCAGTATTTT. The chain carries TRBV6-2 or TRBV6-3 and TRBJ2-3, with 7 bases lining up with TRBD1. Germline V CDR1 and CDR2: MNHEY, SVGEGT. V gave up 2 bases and J gave up 0 bases; unmatched junction bases: 2. CDR3 length: 15 amino acids.

By share, this clonotype ranks as medium-sized. The rearrangement uses TRBV6-1 and TRBJ2-1; 7 bases map to TRBD2. Trimming cost V 5 bases and J 10 bases; bases outside gene matches: 8. Germline V lookup: CDR1 MNHNS, CDR2 SASEGT. The CDR3 has 13 residues. CDR3 loop: CASSSRLAGEQFF. DNA of the CDR3: TGTGCCAGCAGTTCCCGACTAGCTGGCGAGCAGTTCTTC.

Sample share makes this clonotype large (0.1 to 1%). V is TRBV2 and J is TRBJ2-1, with a possible D match to TRBD1 (7 bases). The CDR3 spans 16 residues. V was cut by 0 bases and J by 8 bases, with 17 bases left in between. Per germline, CDR1 SNHLY and CDR2 FYNNEI. Here the CDR3 reads CASSEAGQGDSYEQFF. Here the CDR3 DNA reads TGTGCCAGCAGTGAAGCAGGGCAGGGGGACTCGTATGAGCAGTTCTTC.

This clonotype was seen a handful of times. CDR3 bases: TGTGCCAGCAGCCCAGGACTAGCGGGAGGAAAGGGCTACGAGCAGTACTTC. This codes for CASSPGLAGGKGYEQYF. V and J are TRBV11-2 and TRBJ2-7; 14 bases line up with TRBD2. The CDR3 runs 17 residues. J gave up 3 bases and V 5 bases, and 9 bases lay outside the gene matches. CDR1 and CDR2 (germline): SGHAT, FQNNGV.

This clonotype is classed as medium-sized. V gene TRBV29-1 combines with J gene TRBJ2-6; D gene ambiguous. Per the germline V gene, CDR1 is SQVTM and CDR2 is ANQGSEA. The CDR3 consists of 15 residues. Trimming took off 3 bases at V and 0 bases at J, with 9 bases between the two ends. The CDR3 DNA reads TGCAGCGTTGATTCCAGTCCCTCTGGGGCCAACGTCCTGACTTTC. It yields the protein CSVDSSPSGANVLTF.

This clonotype is medium-sized by share. This chain uses TRBV14 with TRBJ1-2; the match to TRBD1 covers 7 bases. Looked up from germline, CDR1 is SGHDN and CDR2 is FVKESK. The CDR3 length is 14 residues. Trimming took 4 bases from V and 6 from J; bases not matched to a gene: 8. The CDR3 region has the DNA TGTGCCAGCAGCCTCGCGACAGGGTTGAATGGCTACACCTTC. It is translated as CASSLATGLNGYTF.